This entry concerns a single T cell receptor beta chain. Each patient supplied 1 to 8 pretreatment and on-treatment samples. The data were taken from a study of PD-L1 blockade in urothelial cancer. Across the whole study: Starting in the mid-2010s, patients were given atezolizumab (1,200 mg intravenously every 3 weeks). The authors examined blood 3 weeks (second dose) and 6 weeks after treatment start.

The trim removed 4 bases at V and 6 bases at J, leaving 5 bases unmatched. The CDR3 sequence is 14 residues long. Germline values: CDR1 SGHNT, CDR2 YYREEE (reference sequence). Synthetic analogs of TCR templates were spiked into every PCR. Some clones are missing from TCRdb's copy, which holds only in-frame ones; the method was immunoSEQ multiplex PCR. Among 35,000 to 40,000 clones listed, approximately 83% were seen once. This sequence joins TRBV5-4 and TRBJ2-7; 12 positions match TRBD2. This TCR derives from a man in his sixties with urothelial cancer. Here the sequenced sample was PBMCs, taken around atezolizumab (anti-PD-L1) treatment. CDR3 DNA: TGTGCCAGCAGCCTCAGGACTAGCGGGGCCGAGCAGTACTTC. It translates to CASSLRTSGAEQYF. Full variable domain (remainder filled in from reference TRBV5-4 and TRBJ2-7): ETGVTQSPTHLIKTRGQQVTLRCSSQSGHNTVSWYQQALGQGPQFIFQYYREEENGRGNFPPRFSGLQFPNYSSELNVNALELDDSALYLCASSLRTSGAEQYFGPGTRLTVT.